One and the same sample provided the 26 T cell receptor beta chains below, sequenced in a study of T cells in Graves' hyperthyroidism and ophthalmopathy. The CDR3 regions of TCR beta were amplified from RNA transcripts. The primer set for the first-round RT-PCR of the TCR CDR3 was HTBI. TCRdb re-derived calls from the multiplex PCR reads in MiXCR, one entry per CDR3 protein. The sample has 530,000 or so distinct CDR3 sequences; under 20% are singletons. The sample consisted of blood. These receptors were taken from a woman in her late teens or twenties with Graves' ophthalmopathy.

At least ten counts were recorded for this clonotype. V usage is TRBV30 and J usage is TRBJ2-5; tentatively, D is TRBD1 (6 bases). V lost 2 bases to trimming and J lost 7 bases, with 20 bases between them. CDR3 length: 15 residues. Germline CDR1 and CDR2: GTSNPN and SVGIG (reference sequence). CDR3 protein: CAWSPTGTPWGTQYF. The CDR3 bases are TGTGCCTGGAGTCCCACTGGGACACCGTGGGGGACCCAGTACTTC. The complete variable domain, with remaining parts taken from reference TRBV30 and TRBJ2-5, reads SQTIHQWPATLVQPVGSPLSLECTVEGTSNPNLYWYRQAAGRGLQLLFYSVGIGQISSEVPQNLSASRPQDRQFILSSKKLLLSDSGFYLCAWSPTGTPWGTQYFGPGTRLLVL.

This chain links TRBV12-3 or TRBV12-4 with TRBJ2-7; 11 bases map to TRBD2. The ends lost 5 bases at V and 7 bases at J; junction bases unmatched: 7. The CDR3 runs to 14 residues. The CDR3 region is CASSRTSGYNEQYF. Here the CDR3 DNA reads TGTGCCAGCAGTCGGACTAGCGGGTACAATGAGCAGTACTTC.

This clonotype was counted only a few times. The chain combines TRBV5-8 with TRBJ2-7, with D uncertain. The CDR3 extends over 15 amino acids. V dropped 0 bases and J dropped 0 bases, with 10 bases sitting between them. Germline values: CDR1 SGHTS, CDR2 YDEGEE. The DNA of the CDR3 is TGTGCCAGCAGCTTGGCCGTCTACGGCTCCTACGAGCAGTACTTC. This gives the protein CASSLAVYGSYEQYF. Drawing the rest from reference TRBV5-8 and TRBJ2-7, the complete variable domain is EAGVTQSPTHLIKTRGQQATLRCSPISGHTSVYWYQQALGLGLQFLLWYDEGEERNRGNFPPRFSGRQFPNYSSELNVNALELEDSALYLCASSLAVYGSYEQYFGPGTRLTVT.

Ten or more counts support this clonotype. The J gene is TRBJ2-1, the V gene TRBV20-1; 15 bases fit TRBD2. Germline V gives CDR1 DFQATT, CDR2 SNEGSKA (reference sequence). The V gene end was trimmed by 1 base and the J gene end by 9 bases; junction bases not matched to a gene: 13. The CDR3 is 18 amino acids. CDR3 bases: TGCAGTGCTAGAGGGCCAATCGGGACTAGCGGGGGGAGGGCTGAGCAGTTCTTC. This sequence encodes CSARGPIGTSGGRAEQFF.

This clonotype appeared many times. The genes are TRBV28 and TRBJ1-2; perhaps TRBD1 as D (5 bases). The V gene lost 5 bases and the J gene lost 6 bases, with 16 bases spanning the gap. From germline, CDR1 is MDHEN and CDR2 SYDVKM. The CDR3 contains 14 residues. The CDR3 spells CASSPPTAYNGYTF. CDR3 DNA: TGTGCCAGCAGTCCACCGACAGCCTATAATGGCTACACCTTC.

This clonotype was counted ten times or more. V is TRBV30 and J is TRBJ2-1, with D uncertain. The CDR3 sequence is 12 residues long. Germline loops: CDR1 GTSNPN, CDR2 SVGIG (reference sequence). Trimming took 4 bases from V and 3 from J, leaving 7 bases between them. The CDR3 spells CAWNSDYNEQFF. CDR3 sequence (DNA): TGTGCCTGGAACTCGGACTACAATGAGCAGTTCTTC.

This clonotype was seen at least ten times. This chain connects TRBV2 to TRBJ2-5; 8 bases map to TRBD1. Germline CDR1 and CDR2: SNHLY and FYNNEI. This CDR3 is built from 15 residues. Trimming cost V 6 bases and J 2 bases; bases outside gene matches: 8. CDR3 sequence: CASSRLTGEQETQYF. The DNA of the CDR3 is TGTGCCAGCAGCCGATTGACAGGGGAACAAGAGACCCAGTACTTC.

This chain links TRBV15 with TRBJ1-2, with 7 bases matching TRBD1. V lost 5 bases, J lost 8 bases, and 8 bases stayed unmatched. Germline V lookup: CDR1 LNHNV, CDR2 YYDKDF (reference sequence). CDR3 length: 13 residues. CDR3 sequence (DNA): TGTGCCACCAGCCTTGGACAGGAGGGGGGCTACACCTTC. Translation: CATSLGQEGGYTF.

This clonotype showed up many times. CDR3 in amino acids: CASSFGVINTEAFF. As DNA, the CDR3 is TGTGCCAGCAGTTTCGGGGTTATCAACACTGAAGCTTTCTTT. The chain carries TRBV12-3 or TRBV12-4 and TRBJ1-1; D is undetermined. V was trimmed by 3 bases and J by 2 bases, leaving 10 bases between them. The CDR3 length is 14 residues.

This clonotype appeared a few times. The V gene is TRBV20-1, the J gene TRBJ2-1; D unclear. Germline CDR1 and CDR2: DFQATT and SNEGSKA (reference sequence). The CDR3 covers 14 residues. Trimming stripped 3 bases from V and 2 bases from J, with 11 bases between. Here the CDR3 reads CSASHPRAYNEQFF. CDR3 sequence (DNA): TGCAGTGCTAGTCACCCGCGAGCCTACAATGAGCAGTTCTTC.

This clonotype has a handful of counts. The chain uses TRBV6-4 and TRBJ2-1; maybe TRBD2 (5 bases). Trimming removed 3 bases at V and 0 bases at J, with 6 bases between. The germline V gene encodes CDR1 MRHNA and CDR2 SNTAGT. The CDR3 runs to 14 residues. The CDR3 is CASSEGSSYNEQFF. In nucleotides, the CDR3 is TGTGCCAGCAGTGAAGGGAGCTCCTACAATGAGCAGTTCTTC.

This clonotype appeared many times. The chain recombines TRBV2 with TRBJ2-5; 10 bases agree with TRBD2. The CDR3 runs 19 residues. Germline V gene sequence: CDR1 SNHLY, CDR2 FYNNEI. V was clipped by 2 bases and J by 4 bases; unmatched bases: 16. For the CDR3, the DNA is TGTGCCAGCAGTGAATTAAGGAGGTCTAGCGGGAGTCGGGGAGAGACCCAGTACTTC. Translation: CASSELRRSSGSRGETQYF. Full variable domain (rest looked up from reference TRBV2 and TRBJ2-5): EPEVTQTPSHQVTQMGQEVILRCVPISNHLYFYWYRQILGQKVEFLVSFYNNEISEKSEIFDDQFSVERPDGSNFTLKIRSTKLEDSAMYFCASSELRRSSGSRGETQYFGPGTRLLVL.

Of note for this clonotype: This could be a read error, since a much larger clone is one nucleotide away. The rearrangement joins TRBV12-3 or TRBV12-4 to TRBJ2-4; the D gene could be TRBD1 or TRBD2 (6 bases each). The CDR3 contains 15 residues. The DNA of the CDR3 is TGTGTCAGCAGTGCCTCCACAGGGACTAAAAACATTCAGTACTTC. Its protein product is CVSSASTGTKNIQYF.

This clonotype has a handful of counts. The chain links TRBV5-1 to TRBJ2-1; 9 bases agree with TRBD1. The CDR3 is 15 residues long. Per the germline V gene, CDR1 is SGHRS and CDR2 is YFSETQ. V dropped 4 bases and J dropped 4; count of bases not matched to a gene: 6. The CDR3 spells CASSLGQGRYNEQFF. CDR3 bases: TGCGCCAGCAGCCTCGGACAGGGGCGATACAATGAGCAGTTCTTC. Based on the CDR3 plus reference TRBV5-1 and TRBJ2-1, the full variable domain is KAGVTQTPRYLIKTRGQQVTLSCSPISGHRSVSWYQQTPGQGLQFLFEYFSETQRNKGNFPGRFSGRQFSNSRSEMNVSTLELGDSALYLCASSLGQGRYNEQFFGPGTRLTVL.

This clonotype has a handful of counts. This chain links TRBV5-1 with TRBJ2-7; D call uncertain. The CDR3 extends over 13 amino acids. Trimming removed 4 bases from V and 0 bases from J, with 8 bases in between. The germline CDR1 and CDR2 sequences are SGHRS and YFSETQ. CDR3 protein: CASSNRASYEQYF. CDR3 sequence (DNA): TGCGCCAGCAGCAACCGCGCCTCCTACGAGCAGTACTTC.

This clonotype occurred many times. J is TRBJ2-2 and V is TRBV7-9; D remains ambiguous. The CDR3 sequence is 18 residues long. CDR1 SEHNR and CDR2 FQNEAQ come from the germline V gene (reference sequence). V was pared by 5 bases and J by 0 bases, with 19 bases between. The CDR3 sequence is CASSPPFRMNSNTGELFF. CDR3 nucleotide sequence: TGTGCCAGCAGCCCCCCTTTCCGGATGAACTCGAACACCGGGGAGCTGTTTTTT.

This clonotype was seen ten or more times. The chain employs TRBV20-1 and TRBJ1-2, with a possible D match to TRBD1 (6 bases). V shed 5 bases and J shed 4 bases, with 14 bases lying between them. This CDR3 is built from 13 residues. The germline CDR1 and CDR2 sequences are DFQATT and SNEGSKA (reference sequence). As DNA, the CDR3 is TGCAGTGCTGAGGGGGGGCATAGCTATGGCTACACCTTC. This codes for CSAEGGHSYGYTF.

This clonotype turned up a few times. The chain has TRBV29-1 and TRBJ2-2; 7 nucleotides line up with TRBD1. This CDR3 is built from 14 residues. With 6 bases clipped from V and 1 base from J, the junction kept 5 bases outside the gene matches. Per germline, CDR1 SQVTM and CDR2 ANQGSEA. This CDR3 is CSVPRQGNTGELFF. In DNA, the CDR3 is TGCAGCGTACCGAGACAGGGGAACACCGGGGAGCTGTTTTTT.

This clonotype was counted ten times or more. This sequence joins TRBV3-1 and TRBJ1-6; D is possibly TRBD1 (6 bases). V gave up 0 bases and J gave up 10 bases, with 16 bases separating them. The CDR3 sequence is 16 residues long. CDR1 and CDR2 (germline): LGHDT, YNNKEL (reference sequence). As DNA, the CDR3 is TGTGCCAGCAGCCAAGATTGGGGCAGGGGCGTCTCACCCCTCCACTTT. Its protein is CASSQDWGRGVSPLHF.

This clonotype appeared many times. The chain is built from TRBV18 and TRBJ1-5, with 7 bases that match TRBD1. The V gene's germline CDR1 is KGHSH and CDR2 LQKENI. Germline trimming cut 5 bases from V and 0 bases from J; bases unmatched to any gene: 4. This CDR3 is built from 15 residues. Here the CDR3 DNA reads TGTGCCAGCTCATATGGGACAGATAGCAATCAGCCCCAGCATTTT. It yields the protein CASSYGTDSNQPQHF.

This clonotype was detected many times. The chain links TRBV27 to TRBJ1-5; D is uncertain. In germline, CDR1 is MNHEY, CDR2 SMNVEV (reference sequence). Trimming removed 1 base from V and 6 bases from J, with 10 bases in between. The CDR3 is 14 amino acids. As DNA, the CDR3 is TGTGCCAGCAGTTTATACCCAGAGAGTCAGCCCCAGCATTTT. Amino acid sequence: CASSLYPESQPQHF.

This clonotype was counted only a few times. The chain recombines TRBV11-2 with TRBJ1-2, with D possibly being TRBD1 (6 bases). Looked up from germline, CDR1 is SGHAT and CDR2 is FQNNGV. The ends were cut back, 5 bases at V and 4 bases at J, with 23 bases in the middle. This CDR3 is 17 amino acids long. CDR3 nucleotide sequence: TGTGCCAGCAGCCCGCAGGGGTTGACCTTGGGGTTCTATGGCTACACCTTC. It encodes CASSPQGLTLGFYGYTF.

The chain has TRBV29-1 and TRBJ2-7; tentatively, D is TRBD2 (7 bases). With 5 bases removed from V and 7 bases from J, the gap between germline ends came to 18 bases. Germline V gene data show CDR1 as SQVTM and CDR2 as ANQGSEA. This CDR3 has 13 amino acids. The chain's CDR3 is CSVRGGGSGEQYF. DNA of the CDR3: TGCAGCGTTAGGGGGGGCGGGAGCGGAGAGCAGTACTTC.

This clonotype was found many times. V gene TRBV6-5 combines with J gene TRBJ1-2, with a tentative D call TRBD1 (6 bases). In germline, CDR1 is MNHEY, CDR2 SVGAGI. CDR3 length: 14 amino acids. V was shortened by 2 bases and J by 6 bases, with 13 bases between the two germline ends. The CDR3 DNA follows: TGTGCCAGCAGTTACACCGGGACAAATAATGGCTACACCTTC. Amino acid sequence: CASSYTGTNNGYTF.

This clonotype has a count of ten or more. Relative to the germline gene, one junction end is altered; a read error may explain this. The V call is TRBV7-7, the J call TRBJ2-2; no clear D. The CDR3 is 15 amino acids. The germline V gene encodes CDR1 SSHAT and CDR2 FNYEAQ (reference sequence). The CDR3 sequence: CASSSSLENTGELFF. The CDR3, as DNA: TGTGCTAGCAGCTCCTCGTTAGAGAACACCGGGGAGCTGTTTTTT.

For this clonotype: It is likely a read error, because the conserved phenylalanine at the end of the CDR3 is missing. The gene calls are TRBV6-5 and TRBJ1-2; D uncertain. Germline V gene data show CDR1 as MNHEY and CDR2 as SVGAGI. Trimming removed 2 bases from V and 6 bases from J, with 10 bases in between. This CDR3 has 13 residues. CDR3 amino acids: CASSYNTAHGYTV. The CDR3 region has the DNA TGTGCCAGCAGTTACAATACAGCCCATGGCTACACCGTC.